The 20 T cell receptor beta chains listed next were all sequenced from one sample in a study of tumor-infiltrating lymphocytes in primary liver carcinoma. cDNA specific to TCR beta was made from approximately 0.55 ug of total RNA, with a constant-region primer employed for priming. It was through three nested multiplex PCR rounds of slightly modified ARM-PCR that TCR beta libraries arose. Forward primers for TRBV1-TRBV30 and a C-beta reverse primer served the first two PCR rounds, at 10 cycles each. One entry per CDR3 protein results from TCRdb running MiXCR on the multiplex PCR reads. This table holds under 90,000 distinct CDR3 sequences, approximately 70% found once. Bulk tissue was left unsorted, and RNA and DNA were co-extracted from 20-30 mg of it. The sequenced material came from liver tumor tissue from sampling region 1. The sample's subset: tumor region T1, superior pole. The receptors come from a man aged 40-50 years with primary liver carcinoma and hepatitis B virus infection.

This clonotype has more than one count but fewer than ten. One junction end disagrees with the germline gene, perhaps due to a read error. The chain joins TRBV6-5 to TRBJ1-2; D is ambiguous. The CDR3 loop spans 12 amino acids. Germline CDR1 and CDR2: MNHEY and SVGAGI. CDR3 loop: CASSSGDYGYTF. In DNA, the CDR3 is TGCGCCAGCAGTTCGGGCGACTATGGCTACACCTTC.

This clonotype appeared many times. The CDR3 coding sequence is TGCAGCGTTGAAAGGACAGTAGGAAATGAGCAGTTCTTC. Protein product: CSVERTVGNEQFF. This rearrangement joins TRBV29-1 to TRBJ2-1; weak D call: TRBD1 (6 bases). The CDR3 sequence is 13 residues long. The germline V gene encodes CDR1 SQVTM and CDR2 ANQGSEA. V lost 2 bases and J 7 bases, leaving 12 bases between the germline ends.

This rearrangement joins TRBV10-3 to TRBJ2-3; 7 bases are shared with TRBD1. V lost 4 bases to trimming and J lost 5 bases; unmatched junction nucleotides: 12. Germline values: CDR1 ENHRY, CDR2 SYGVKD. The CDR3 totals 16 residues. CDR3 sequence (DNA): TGTGCCATCAGTGGATCGAAGGGGGCCGTCAGAGATACGCAGTATTTT. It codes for CAISGSKGAVRDTQYF.

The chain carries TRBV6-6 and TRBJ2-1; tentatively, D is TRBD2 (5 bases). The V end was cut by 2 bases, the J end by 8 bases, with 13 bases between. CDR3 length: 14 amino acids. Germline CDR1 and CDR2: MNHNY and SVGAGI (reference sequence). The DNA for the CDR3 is TGTGCCAGCAGTTACATCAGCGGTTCTGATGAGCAGTTCTTC. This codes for CASSYISGSDEQFF.

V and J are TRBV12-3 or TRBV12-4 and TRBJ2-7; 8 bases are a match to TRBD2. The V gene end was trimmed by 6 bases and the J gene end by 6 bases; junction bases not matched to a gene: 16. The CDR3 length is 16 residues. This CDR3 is CASSTGLVGATGEQYF. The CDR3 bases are TGTGCCAGCAGCACGGGACTAGTGGGAGCAACGGGCGAGCAGTACTTC.

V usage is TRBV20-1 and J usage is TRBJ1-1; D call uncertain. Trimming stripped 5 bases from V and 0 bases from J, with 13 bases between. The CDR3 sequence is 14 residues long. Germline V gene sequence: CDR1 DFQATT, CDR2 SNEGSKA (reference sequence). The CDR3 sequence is CSARSYQLNTEAFF. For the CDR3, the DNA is TGCAGTGCTCGCTCCTACCAGCTGAACACTGAAGCTTTCTTT.

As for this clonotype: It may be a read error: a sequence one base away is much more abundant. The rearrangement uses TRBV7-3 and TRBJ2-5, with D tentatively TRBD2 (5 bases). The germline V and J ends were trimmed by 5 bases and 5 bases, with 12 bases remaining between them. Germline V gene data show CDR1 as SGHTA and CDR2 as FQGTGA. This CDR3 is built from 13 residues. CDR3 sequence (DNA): TGTGCCAGCAGCAGGCAAAGGGAGGAGACCCAGTACTTC. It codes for CASSRQREETQYF.

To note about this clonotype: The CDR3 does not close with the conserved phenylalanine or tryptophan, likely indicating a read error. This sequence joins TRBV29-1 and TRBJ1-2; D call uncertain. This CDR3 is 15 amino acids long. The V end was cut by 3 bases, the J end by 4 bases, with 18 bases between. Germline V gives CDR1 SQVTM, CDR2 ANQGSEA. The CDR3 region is CSVEVQAEISYGYTS. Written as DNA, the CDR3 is TGCAGCGTTGAGGTTCAAGCGGAAATTAGCTATGGCTACACCTCC.

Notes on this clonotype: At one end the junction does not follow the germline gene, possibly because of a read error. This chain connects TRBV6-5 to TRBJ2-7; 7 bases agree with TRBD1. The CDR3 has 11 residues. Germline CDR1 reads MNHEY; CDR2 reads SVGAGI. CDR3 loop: CASSSGQCQYF. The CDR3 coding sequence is TGCGCCAGCAGTTCGGGACAGTGTCAGTACTTC.

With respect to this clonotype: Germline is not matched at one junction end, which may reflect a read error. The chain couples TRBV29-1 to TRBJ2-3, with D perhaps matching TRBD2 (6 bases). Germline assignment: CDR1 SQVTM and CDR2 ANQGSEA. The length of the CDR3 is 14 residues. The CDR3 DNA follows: TGCAGCGTTTCGGGAGTGCCGGTGGAAGATACACAGTATTTT. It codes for CSVSGVPVEDTQYF.

The DNA for the CDR3 is TGCAGCGTTACGTGGGCAGGGGCCATAGGAGATACGCAGTATTTT. Translation gives CSVTWAGAIGDTQYF. The chain links TRBV29-1 to TRBJ2-3; D is perhaps TRBD1 (6 bases). This CDR3 region has 15 residues. V gave up 5 bases and J gave up 5 bases, with 20 bases separating them. Germline V gene sequence: CDR1 SQVTM, CDR2 ANQGSEA.

CDR3 bases: TGCAGTGCTAGAGATACAGGGATGGAGACCCAGTACTTC. Amino acids: CSARDTGMETQYF. The gene calls are TRBV20-1 and TRBJ2-5; D may be TRBD1 (6 bases). The CDR3 contains 13 residues. The V gene lost 0 bases and the J gene lost 5 bases, with 10 bases spanning the gap. Germline V gives CDR1 DFQATT, CDR2 SNEGSKA (reference sequence).

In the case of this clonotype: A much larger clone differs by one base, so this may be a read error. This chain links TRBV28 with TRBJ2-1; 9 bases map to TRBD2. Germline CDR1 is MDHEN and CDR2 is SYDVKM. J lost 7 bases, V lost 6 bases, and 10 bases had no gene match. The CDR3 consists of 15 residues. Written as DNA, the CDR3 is TGTGCCAGCAGGACCCCTAGCGGGACGCGGAATGAGCAGTTCTTC. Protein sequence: CASRTPSGTRNEQFF. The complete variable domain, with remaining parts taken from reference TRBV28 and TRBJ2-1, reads DVKVTQSSRYLVKRTGEKVFLECVQDMDHENMFWYRQDPGLGLRLIYFSYDVKMKEKGDIPEGYSVSREKKERFSLILESASTNQTSMYLCASRTPSGTRNEQFFGPGTRLTVL.

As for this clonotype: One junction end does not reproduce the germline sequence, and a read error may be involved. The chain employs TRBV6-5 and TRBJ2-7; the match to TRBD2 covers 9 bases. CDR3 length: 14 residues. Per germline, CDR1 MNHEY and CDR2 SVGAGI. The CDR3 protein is CASRSEGLAYEQYF. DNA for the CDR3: TGTGCCTCCAGATCGGAGGGACTAGCCTACGAGCAATACTTC.

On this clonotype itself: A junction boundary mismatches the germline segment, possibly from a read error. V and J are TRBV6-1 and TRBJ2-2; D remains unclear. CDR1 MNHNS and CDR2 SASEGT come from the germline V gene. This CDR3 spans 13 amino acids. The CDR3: CANSEHGEGELFF. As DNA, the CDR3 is TGTGCCAACAGTGAACACGGAGAAGGGGAGCTGTTTTTT.

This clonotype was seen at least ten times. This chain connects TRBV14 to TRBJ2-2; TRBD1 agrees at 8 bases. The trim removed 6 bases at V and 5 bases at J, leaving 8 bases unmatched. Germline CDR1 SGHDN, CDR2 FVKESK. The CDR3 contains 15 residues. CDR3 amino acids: CASRRTGSVTGELFF. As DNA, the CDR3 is TGTGCCAGCAGACGGACAGGGTCGGTAACCGGGGAGCTGTTTTTT.

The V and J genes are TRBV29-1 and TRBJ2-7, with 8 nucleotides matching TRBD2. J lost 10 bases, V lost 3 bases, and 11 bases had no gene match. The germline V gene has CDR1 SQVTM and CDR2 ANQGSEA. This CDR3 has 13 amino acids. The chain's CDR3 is CSVDREGTYAQYF. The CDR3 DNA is TGCAGCGTTGACCGGGAGGGGACCTACGCTCAGTACTTC.

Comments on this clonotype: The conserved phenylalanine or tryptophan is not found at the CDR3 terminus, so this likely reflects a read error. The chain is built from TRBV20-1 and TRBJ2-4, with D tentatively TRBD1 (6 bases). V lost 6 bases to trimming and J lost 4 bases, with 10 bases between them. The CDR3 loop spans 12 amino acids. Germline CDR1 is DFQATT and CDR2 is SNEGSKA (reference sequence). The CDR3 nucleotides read TGCAGTGCAACGGACAGAAAAAACATTCAGTACTTG. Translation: CSATDRKNIQYL.

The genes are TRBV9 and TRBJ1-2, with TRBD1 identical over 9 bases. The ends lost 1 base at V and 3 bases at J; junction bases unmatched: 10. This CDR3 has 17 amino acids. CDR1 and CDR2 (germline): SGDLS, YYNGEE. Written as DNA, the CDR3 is TGTGCCAGCAGCGTAAATGAGGGACAGGGTTTGCACTATGGCTACACCTTC. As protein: CASSVNEGQGLHYGYTF.

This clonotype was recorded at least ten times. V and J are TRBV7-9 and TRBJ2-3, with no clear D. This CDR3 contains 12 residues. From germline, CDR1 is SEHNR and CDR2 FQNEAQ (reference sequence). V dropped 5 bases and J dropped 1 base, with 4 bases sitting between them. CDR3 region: CASSRGTDTQYF. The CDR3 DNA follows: TGTGCCAGCAGCCGGGGCACAGATACGCAGTATTTT.